One and the same sample provided the 28 T cell receptor beta chains below, sequenced in a study of blood T cell repertoires in COVID-19. Clones were read by immunoSEQ multiplex PCR, and TCRdb kept only the in-frame ones, dropping some. The data show about 130,000 clones, roughly 80% seen once. The sequencing input was peripheral blood. These receptors all stem from a woman older than 75 with acute or convalescent COVID-19.

V usage is TRBV7-9 and J usage is TRBJ1-5; a weak D match, TRBD1 (6 bases). V shed 5 bases and J shed 7 bases, with 21 bases lying between them. The CDR3 sequence is 16 residues long. Germline loops: CDR1 SEHNR, CDR2 FQNEAQ (reference sequence). CDR3 in amino acids: CASSPGTRSVGQPQHF. CDR3 sequence (DNA): TGTGCCAGCAGCCCCGGGACACGGTCCGTCGGCCAGCCCCAGCATTTT.

This chain uses TRBV4-2 with TRBJ2-7, with TRBD2 identical over 8 bases. The V segment lost 3 bases and the J segment 5 bases; nucleotides outside the gene matches: 12. This CDR3 has 16 residues. Germline V CDR1 and CDR2: LGHNA, YNFKEQ. The CDR3 here is CASSQGLSGVIHEQYF. Here the CDR3 DNA reads TGTGCCAGCAGCCAGGGACTTAGCGGGGTTATCCACGAGCAGTACTTC.

The chain joins TRBV2 to TRBJ1-4, with a tentative D call TRBD1 (5 bases). The germline CDR1 and CDR2 sequences are SNHLY and FYNNEI. V lost 4 bases and J lost 5, with 11 bases in between. There are 14 residues in the CDR3. CDR3 nucleotide sequence: TGTGCCAGCAGTGTTTCAGGGTTCAATGAAAAACTGTTTTTT. Translated, it gives CASSVSGFNEKLFF.

The chain joins TRBV10-3 to TRBJ1-5; 9 nucleotides align to TRBD1. Germline CDR1 ENHRY, CDR2 SYGVKD. V lost 0 bases to trimming and J lost 2 bases; unmatched junction nucleotides: 2. The CDR3 totals 16 residues. CDR3 coding DNA: TGTGCCATCAGTGAGTCGGGACAGGGTGGCAATCAGCCCCAGCATTTT. This sequence encodes CAISESGQGGNQPQHF.

The genes are TRBV6-5 and TRBJ1-2; D is uncertain. The CDR3 spans 14 residues. Germline V gene sequence: CDR1 MNHEY, CDR2 SVGAGI. Trimming cost V 7 bases and J 2 bases, with 14 bases left between them. DNA for the CDR3: TGTGCCAGCAATCTCGGGTTTCTGAACTATGGCTACACCTTC. It encodes CASNLGFLNYGYTF.

The rearrangement links TRBV2 to TRBJ2-5, with a tentative D call TRBD2 (6 bases). Germline assignment: CDR1 SNHLY and CDR2 FYNNEI. The CDR3 spans 13 residues. The V end lost 1 base, the J end lost 7 bases, and 10 bases lay between the germline ends. The CDR3 coding sequence is TGTGCCAGCAGTGAAGGGCGGGGTTTGACCCAGTACTTC. This sequence encodes CASSEGRGLTQYF.

This clone has just one count. The rearrangement joins TRBV5-1 to TRBJ1-1, with 7 nucleotides matching TRBD1. The CDR3 spans 15 residues. V lost 0 bases to trimming and J lost 4 bases; unmatched junction nucleotides: 6. The germline CDR1 and CDR2 sequences are SGHRS and YFSETQ. CDR3 bases: TGCGCCAGCAGCTTGGCTACAGGGGTTGGCACTGAAGCTTTCTTT. Translation: CASSLATGVGTEAFF.

A word on this clone: The sample has other DNA sequences that encode this CDR3 too. The CDR3 protein is CASSPESGNTEAFF. As DNA, the CDR3 is TGTGCCAGCTCACCGGAGAGTGGGAACACTGAAGCTTTCTTT. The genes are TRBV18 and TRBJ1-1; D unclear. Germline CDR1 reads KGHSH; CDR2 reads LQKENI. The CDR3 consists of 14 residues. Deletions cut 3 bases from V and 1 base from J, with 9 bases between.

V is TRBV27 and J is TRBJ1-6; 8 positions match TRBD1. The CDR3 runs to 16 residues. Per germline, CDR1 MNHEY and CDR2 SMNVEV (reference sequence). Losses at the gene ends were 5 bases for V and 16 bases for J; bases not matched to a gene: 19. CDR3 region: CASSPNPYRTGRELHF. The CDR3 bases are TGTGCCAGCAGTCCTAACCCATATCGGACAGGGCGGGAACTCCACTTT.

V usage is TRBV13 and J usage is TRBJ2-4; maybe TRBD1 (6 bases). With 5 bases removed from V and 7 bases from J, the gap between germline ends came to 15 bases. In germline, CDR1 is PRHDT, CDR2 FYEKMQ (reference sequence). The CDR3 covers 14 residues. The CDR3 here is CASSPRLQGNIQYF. CDR3 sequence (DNA): TGTGCCAGCAGCCCGCGCCTGCAGGGGAACATTCAGTACTTC.

The V call is TRBV6-6, the J call TRBJ1-5, with 7 bases that match TRBD1. Germline CDR1 is MNHNY and CDR2 is SVGAGI (reference sequence). This CDR3 is built from 14 residues. Losses at the gene ends were 6 bases for V and 6 bases for J; bases not matched to a gene: 8. CDR3 amino acids: CASRGNRGGQPQHF. In DNA, the CDR3 is TGTGCCAGCAGGGGTAACAGGGGCGGTCAGCCCCAGCATTTT.

V is TRBV14 and J is TRBJ1-2; 9 nucleotides align to TRBD1. J lost 4 bases, V lost 3 bases, and 6 bases had no gene match. Germline-derived CDR1 and CDR2 are SGHDN and FVKESK. This CDR3 is built from 15 residues. In DNA, the CDR3 is TGTGCCAGCAGCCATCAGGACAGGGGTTCCTATGGCTACACCTTC. Its protein is CASSHQDRGSYGYTF.

The chain carries TRBV10-3 and TRBJ1-4; D call uncertain. Per the germline V gene, CDR1 is ENHRY and CDR2 is SYGVKD. This CDR3 has 11 residues. V lost 2 bases and J lost 8, with 3 bases in between. CDR3 protein: CAISEREKLFF. The CDR3 nucleotides read TGTGCCATCAGTGAGCGGGAAAAACTGTTTTTT.

This chain joins TRBV6-5 and TRBJ2-1; a possible D gene is TRBD1 (6 bases). The CDR3 is made up of 16 amino acids. CDR1 is MNHEY, CDR2 SVGAGI, per germline. Deletions cut 0 bases from V and 5 bases from J, with 14 bases between. DNA for the CDR3: TGTGCCAGCAGTTACTCAGAGGGCAGGGGAAACAATGAGCAGTTCTTC. Translation gives CASSYSEGRGNNEQFF.

This chain uses TRBV24-1 with TRBJ2-3; D gene ambiguous. The germline V gene has CDR1 KGHDR and CDR2 SFDVKD. The CDR3 runs to 16 residues. With 2 bases removed from V and 0 bases from J, the gap between germline ends came to 11 bases. CDR3 sequence: CATSDSRQSSTDTQYF. The CDR3 DNA sequence: TGTGCCACCAGTGATTCCCGCCAGTCTAGCACAGATACGCAGTATTTT.

The chain joins TRBV9 to TRBJ1-6; 10 nucleotides agree with TRBD1. The junction had 11 bases not matched to a gene; V was cut back by 3 bases and J by 8 bases. Germline loops: CDR1 SGDLS, CDR2 YYNGEE. This CDR3 is built from 17 residues. CDR3 nucleotides: TGTGCCAGCAGCGAGTCCCGGGACAGGGGTCGAGATTCACCCCTCCACTTT. It encodes CASSESRDRGRDSPLHF.

The gene calls are TRBV5-1 and TRBJ2-7; 8 bases map to TRBD2. Germline V lookup: CDR1 SGHRS, CDR2 YFSETQ. The CDR3 spans 15 residues. Trimming took 6 bases from V and 6 from J; bases not matched to a gene: 14. The CDR3 reads CASNLPGGTGSEQYF. CDR3 coding DNA: TGCGCCAGCAACTTACCGGGAGGGACCGGGAGCGAGCAGTACTTC.

Details on this clone: Other DNA variants within this sample encode the same CDR3. The J gene is TRBJ1-6, the V gene TRBV12-5, with 7 bases identical to TRBD1. Per the germline V gene, CDR1 is LGHNT and CDR2 is FRNRAP. V dropped 6 bases and J dropped 0; count of bases not matched to a gene: 5. This CDR3 has 16 amino acids. CDR3 residues: CASGSTGSSYNSPLHF. The CDR3, as DNA: TGTGCTAGTGGATCGACAGGGAGCTCCTATAATTCACCCCTCCACTTT. The complete variable domain, with remaining parts taken from reference TRBV12-5 and TRBJ1-6, reads DARVTQTPRHKVTEMGQEVTMRCQPILGHNTVFWYRQTMMQGLELLAYFRNRAPLDDSGMPKDRFSAEMPDATLATLKIQPSEPRDSAVYFCASGSTGSSYNSPLHFGNGTRLTVT.

This clone turned up a few times. The CDR3, as DNA: TGTGCCAGCAGCAGGGGGCCCAAAAATACTGGGGCCAACGTCCTGACTTTC. Translated: CASSRGPKNTGANVLTF. The chain links TRBV2 to TRBJ2-6; 8 bases agree with TRBD1. The CDR3 has 17 residues. From germline, CDR1 is SNHLY and CDR2 FYNNEI. Losses at the gene ends were 6 bases for V and 2 bases for J; bases not matched to a gene: 9.

This clone was seen more than once but under ten times. The V call is TRBV19, the J call TRBJ1-3; weak D call: TRBD1 (6 bases). The CDR3 covers 16 residues. The germline CDR1 and CDR2 sequences are LNHDA and SQIVND (reference sequence). Trimming shortened V by 7 bases and J by 0 bases, and 16 bases separated the two germline ends. CDR3 bases: TGTGCCAGTACCCTAAAATTGGGGGCCTCTGGAAACACCATATATTTT. Its protein is CASTLKLGASGNTIYF.

This clone occurred many times. The chain links TRBV30 to TRBJ1-2; 7 bases map to TRBD1. The V and J ends lost 3 bases and 4 bases, in that order; junction bases with no gene match: 5. The CDR3 extends over 13 amino acids. Germline V gene data show CDR1 as GTSNPN and CDR2 as SVGIG (reference sequence). CDR3 sequence (DNA): TGTGCCTGGAGCTCAGGGGGAACCTATGGCTACACCTTC. Encoded protein: CAWSSGGTYGYTF.

This chain uses TRBV30 with TRBJ1-1; the match to TRBD1 covers 7 bases. V lost 2 bases and J lost 4; bases outside the gene matches: 7. CDR3 length equals 14 residues. CDR1 is GTSNPN and CDR2 is SVGIG in the germline V gene (reference sequence). CDR3 coding DNA: TGTGCCTGGAGTACCTGGACAGGAACCACTGAAGCTTTCTTT. This sequence encodes CAWSTWTGTTEAFF.

This clone was picked up one time. The V call is TRBV5-4, the J call TRBJ2-5, with 8 bases fitting TRBD2. Germline V CDR1 and CDR2: SGHNT, YYREEE (reference sequence). V was pared by 2 bases and J by 4 bases, with 4 bases of the junction left unmatched. CDR3 length: 14 residues. CDR3 loop: CASSFAGGTETQYF. The CDR3 region has the DNA TGTGCCAGCAGCTTTGCGGGGGGTACAGAGACCCAGTACTTC.

The rearrangement uses TRBV19 and TRBJ1-6, with 7 bases fitting TRBD1. The CDR3 runs 14 residues. CDR1 is LNHDA and CDR2 is SQIVND in the germline V gene (reference sequence). Losses at the gene ends were 4 bases for V and 4 bases for J; bases not matched to a gene: 1. The CDR3 reads CASSKDRYNSPLHF. In DNA, the CDR3 is TGTGCCAGTAGTAAGGACAGGTATAATTCACCCCTCCACTTT.

This clone was observed many times. This chain joins TRBV19 and TRBJ1-2, with D unresolved. CDR1 is LNHDA, CDR2 SQIVND, per germline (reference sequence). CDR3 length: 17 amino acids. V was clipped by 0 bases and J by 7 bases, with 21 bases between them. The chain's CDR3 is CASSIDFSLPSGPGYTF. CDR3 DNA sequence: TGTGCCAGTAGTATAGACTTTTCTCTCCCCAGCGGCCCTGGCTACACCTTC.

The chain employs TRBV5-1 and TRBJ1-2; 7 bases agree with TRBD1. CDR1 and CDR2 (germline): SGHRS, YFSETQ. The V segment lost 2 bases and the J segment 0 bases; nucleotides outside the gene matches: 1. There are 14 residues in the CDR3. CDR3 sequence (DNA): TGCGCCAGCAGCTTCGGGACAGCTAACTATGGCTACACCTTC. This gives the protein CASSFGTANYGYTF.

V is TRBV5-1 and J is TRBJ2-3; a possible D gene is TRBD2 (6 bases). Per the germline V gene, CDR1 is SGHRS and CDR2 is YFSETQ. The CDR3 extends over 14 amino acids. The ends were cut back, 3 bases at V and 0 bases at J, with 8 bases in the middle. The CDR3 is CASSSRESTDTQYF. Written as DNA, the CDR3 is TGCGCCAGCAGCTCGCGGGAAAGCACAGATACGCAGTATTTT.

V usage is TRBV5-1 and J usage is TRBJ1-4; 9 nucleotides align to TRBD1. Looked up from germline, CDR1 is SGHRS and CDR2 is YFSETQ. The CDR3 runs to 16 residues. The V gene end was trimmed by 2 bases and the J gene end by 7 bases; junction bases not matched to a gene: 9. The CDR3, as DNA: TGCGCCAGCAGCTTCTCCGACAGGGGGTATAGTGAAAAACTGTTTTTT. It is translated as CASSFSDRGYSEKLFF.